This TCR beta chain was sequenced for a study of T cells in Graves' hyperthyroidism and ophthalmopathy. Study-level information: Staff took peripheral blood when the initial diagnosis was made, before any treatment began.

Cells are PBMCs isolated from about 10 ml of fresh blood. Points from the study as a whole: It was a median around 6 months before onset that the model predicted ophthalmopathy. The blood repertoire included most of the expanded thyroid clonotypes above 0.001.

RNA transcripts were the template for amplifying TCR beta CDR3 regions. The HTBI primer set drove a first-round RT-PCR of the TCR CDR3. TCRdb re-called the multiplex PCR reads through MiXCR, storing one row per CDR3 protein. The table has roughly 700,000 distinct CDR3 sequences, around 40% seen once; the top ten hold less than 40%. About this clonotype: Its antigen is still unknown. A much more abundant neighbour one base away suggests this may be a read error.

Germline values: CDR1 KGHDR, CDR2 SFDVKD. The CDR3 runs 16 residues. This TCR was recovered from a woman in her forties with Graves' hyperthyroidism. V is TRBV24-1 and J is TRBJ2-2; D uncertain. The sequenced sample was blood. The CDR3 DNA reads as TGTGCCACCAGTGACCCCACACGGAAGAACACCGAGGAGCTGTTTTTT. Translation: CATSDPTRKNTEELFF.